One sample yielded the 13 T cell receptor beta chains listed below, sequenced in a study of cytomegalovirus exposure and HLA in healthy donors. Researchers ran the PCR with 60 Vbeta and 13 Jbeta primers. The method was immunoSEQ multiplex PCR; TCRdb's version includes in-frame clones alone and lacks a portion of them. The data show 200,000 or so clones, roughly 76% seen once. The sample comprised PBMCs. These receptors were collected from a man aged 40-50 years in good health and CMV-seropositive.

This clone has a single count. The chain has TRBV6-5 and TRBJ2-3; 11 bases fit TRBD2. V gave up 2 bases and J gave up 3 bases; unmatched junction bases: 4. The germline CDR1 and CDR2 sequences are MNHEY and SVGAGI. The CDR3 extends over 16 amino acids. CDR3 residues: CASSYDLAGGTDTQYF. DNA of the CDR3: TGTGCCAGCAGTTACGATCTAGCGGGGGGTACAGATACGCAGTATTTT.

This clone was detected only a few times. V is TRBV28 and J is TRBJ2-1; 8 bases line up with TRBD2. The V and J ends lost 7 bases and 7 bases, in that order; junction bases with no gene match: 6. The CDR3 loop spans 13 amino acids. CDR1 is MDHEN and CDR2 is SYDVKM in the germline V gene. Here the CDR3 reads CASNGGGRNEQFF. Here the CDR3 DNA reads TGTGCCAGCAACGGGGGGGGGCGAAATGAGCAGTTCTTC. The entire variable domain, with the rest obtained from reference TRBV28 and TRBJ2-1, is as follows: DVKVTQSSRYLVKRTGEKVFLECVQDMDHENMFWYRQDPGLGLRLIYFSYDVKMKEKGDIPEGYSVSREKKERFSLILESASTNQTSMYLCASNGGGRNEQFFGPGTRLTVL.

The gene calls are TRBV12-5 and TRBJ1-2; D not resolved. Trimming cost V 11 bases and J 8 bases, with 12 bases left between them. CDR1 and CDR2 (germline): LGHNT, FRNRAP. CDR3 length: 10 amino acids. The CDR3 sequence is CAAGGEGYTF. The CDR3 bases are TGTGCTGCGGGTGGGGAGGGCTACACCTTC.

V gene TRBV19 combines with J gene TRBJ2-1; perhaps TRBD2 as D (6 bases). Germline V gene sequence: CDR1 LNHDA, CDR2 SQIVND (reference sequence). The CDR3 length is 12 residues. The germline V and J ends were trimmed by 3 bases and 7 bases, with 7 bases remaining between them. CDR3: CASSIGRNEQFF. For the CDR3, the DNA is TGTGCCAGTAGTATTGGGAGGAATGAGCAGTTCTTC.

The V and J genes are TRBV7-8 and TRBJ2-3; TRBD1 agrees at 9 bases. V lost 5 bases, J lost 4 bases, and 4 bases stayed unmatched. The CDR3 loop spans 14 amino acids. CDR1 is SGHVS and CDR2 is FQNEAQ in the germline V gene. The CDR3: CASSVRDRADTQYF. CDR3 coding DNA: TGTGCCAGCAGCGTCCGGGACAGGGCAGATACGCAGTATTTT.

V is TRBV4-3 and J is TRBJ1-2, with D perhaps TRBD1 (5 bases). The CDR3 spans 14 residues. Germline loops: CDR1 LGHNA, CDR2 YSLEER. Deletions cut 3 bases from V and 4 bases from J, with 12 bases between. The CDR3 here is CASSQLTGTYGYTF. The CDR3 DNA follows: TGCGCCAGCAGCCAGTTAACAGGCACCTATGGCTACACCTTC.

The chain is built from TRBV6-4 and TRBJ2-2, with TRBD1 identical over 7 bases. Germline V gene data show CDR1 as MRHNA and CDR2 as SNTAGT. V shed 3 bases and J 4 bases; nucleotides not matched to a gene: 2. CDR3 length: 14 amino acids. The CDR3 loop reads CASSEQGSTGELFF. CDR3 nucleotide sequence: TGTGCCAGCAGTGAACAGGGGAGCACCGGGGAGCTGTTTTTT.

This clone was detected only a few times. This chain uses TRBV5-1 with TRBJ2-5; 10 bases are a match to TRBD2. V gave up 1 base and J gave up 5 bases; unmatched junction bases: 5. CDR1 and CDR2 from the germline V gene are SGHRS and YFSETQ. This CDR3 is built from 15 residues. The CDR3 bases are TGCGCCAGCAGCTTGTCTAGCGGGGGTTTTGAGACCCAGTACTTC. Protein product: CASSLSSGGFETQYF.

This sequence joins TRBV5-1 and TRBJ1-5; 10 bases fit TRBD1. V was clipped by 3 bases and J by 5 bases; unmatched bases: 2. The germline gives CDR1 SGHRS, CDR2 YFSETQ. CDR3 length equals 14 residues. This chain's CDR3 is CASSWGTGDQPQHF. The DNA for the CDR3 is TGCGCCAGCAGCTGGGGGACAGGGGATCAGCCCCAGCATTTT. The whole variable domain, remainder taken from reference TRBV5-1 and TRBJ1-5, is KAGVTQTPRYLIKTRGQQVTLSCSPISGHRSVSWYQQTPGQGLQFLFEYFSETQRNKGNFPGRFSGRQFSNSRSEMNVSTLELGDSALYLCASSWGTGDQPQHFGDGTRLSIL.

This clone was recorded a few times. CDR3 protein: CASSQEGGSYNEQFF. For the CDR3, the DNA is TGCGCCAGCAGCCAAGAGGGGGGCTCCTACAATGAGCAGTTCTTC. This sequence joins TRBV4-3 and TRBJ2-1, with D maybe TRBD2 (6 bases). CDR1 and CDR2 from the germline V gene are LGHNA and YSLEER. Trimming removed 0 bases from V and 0 bases from J, with 6 bases in between. This CDR3 contains 15 residues.

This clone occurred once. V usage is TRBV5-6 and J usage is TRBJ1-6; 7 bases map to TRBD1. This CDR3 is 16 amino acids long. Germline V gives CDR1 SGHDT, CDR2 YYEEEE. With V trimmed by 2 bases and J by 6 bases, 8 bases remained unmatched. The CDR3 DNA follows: TGTGCCAGCAGCTTTTCAGGGGGGATAGGTAATTCACCCCTCCACTTT. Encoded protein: CASSFSGGIGNSPLHF.

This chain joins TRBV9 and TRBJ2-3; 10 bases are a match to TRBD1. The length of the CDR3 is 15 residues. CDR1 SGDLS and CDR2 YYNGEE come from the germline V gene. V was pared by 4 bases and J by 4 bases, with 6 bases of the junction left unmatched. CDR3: CASSIRDRGPDTQYF. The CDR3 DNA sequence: TGTGCCAGCAGCATCCGGGACAGGGGACCAGATACGCAGTATTTT.

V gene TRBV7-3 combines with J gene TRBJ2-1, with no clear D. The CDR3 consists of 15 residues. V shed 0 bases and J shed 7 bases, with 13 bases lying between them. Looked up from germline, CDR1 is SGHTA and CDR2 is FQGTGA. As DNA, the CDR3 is TGTGCCAGCAGCTTAACGTTGCTTCAGATGAATGAGCAGTTCTTC. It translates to CASSLTLLQMNEQFF.